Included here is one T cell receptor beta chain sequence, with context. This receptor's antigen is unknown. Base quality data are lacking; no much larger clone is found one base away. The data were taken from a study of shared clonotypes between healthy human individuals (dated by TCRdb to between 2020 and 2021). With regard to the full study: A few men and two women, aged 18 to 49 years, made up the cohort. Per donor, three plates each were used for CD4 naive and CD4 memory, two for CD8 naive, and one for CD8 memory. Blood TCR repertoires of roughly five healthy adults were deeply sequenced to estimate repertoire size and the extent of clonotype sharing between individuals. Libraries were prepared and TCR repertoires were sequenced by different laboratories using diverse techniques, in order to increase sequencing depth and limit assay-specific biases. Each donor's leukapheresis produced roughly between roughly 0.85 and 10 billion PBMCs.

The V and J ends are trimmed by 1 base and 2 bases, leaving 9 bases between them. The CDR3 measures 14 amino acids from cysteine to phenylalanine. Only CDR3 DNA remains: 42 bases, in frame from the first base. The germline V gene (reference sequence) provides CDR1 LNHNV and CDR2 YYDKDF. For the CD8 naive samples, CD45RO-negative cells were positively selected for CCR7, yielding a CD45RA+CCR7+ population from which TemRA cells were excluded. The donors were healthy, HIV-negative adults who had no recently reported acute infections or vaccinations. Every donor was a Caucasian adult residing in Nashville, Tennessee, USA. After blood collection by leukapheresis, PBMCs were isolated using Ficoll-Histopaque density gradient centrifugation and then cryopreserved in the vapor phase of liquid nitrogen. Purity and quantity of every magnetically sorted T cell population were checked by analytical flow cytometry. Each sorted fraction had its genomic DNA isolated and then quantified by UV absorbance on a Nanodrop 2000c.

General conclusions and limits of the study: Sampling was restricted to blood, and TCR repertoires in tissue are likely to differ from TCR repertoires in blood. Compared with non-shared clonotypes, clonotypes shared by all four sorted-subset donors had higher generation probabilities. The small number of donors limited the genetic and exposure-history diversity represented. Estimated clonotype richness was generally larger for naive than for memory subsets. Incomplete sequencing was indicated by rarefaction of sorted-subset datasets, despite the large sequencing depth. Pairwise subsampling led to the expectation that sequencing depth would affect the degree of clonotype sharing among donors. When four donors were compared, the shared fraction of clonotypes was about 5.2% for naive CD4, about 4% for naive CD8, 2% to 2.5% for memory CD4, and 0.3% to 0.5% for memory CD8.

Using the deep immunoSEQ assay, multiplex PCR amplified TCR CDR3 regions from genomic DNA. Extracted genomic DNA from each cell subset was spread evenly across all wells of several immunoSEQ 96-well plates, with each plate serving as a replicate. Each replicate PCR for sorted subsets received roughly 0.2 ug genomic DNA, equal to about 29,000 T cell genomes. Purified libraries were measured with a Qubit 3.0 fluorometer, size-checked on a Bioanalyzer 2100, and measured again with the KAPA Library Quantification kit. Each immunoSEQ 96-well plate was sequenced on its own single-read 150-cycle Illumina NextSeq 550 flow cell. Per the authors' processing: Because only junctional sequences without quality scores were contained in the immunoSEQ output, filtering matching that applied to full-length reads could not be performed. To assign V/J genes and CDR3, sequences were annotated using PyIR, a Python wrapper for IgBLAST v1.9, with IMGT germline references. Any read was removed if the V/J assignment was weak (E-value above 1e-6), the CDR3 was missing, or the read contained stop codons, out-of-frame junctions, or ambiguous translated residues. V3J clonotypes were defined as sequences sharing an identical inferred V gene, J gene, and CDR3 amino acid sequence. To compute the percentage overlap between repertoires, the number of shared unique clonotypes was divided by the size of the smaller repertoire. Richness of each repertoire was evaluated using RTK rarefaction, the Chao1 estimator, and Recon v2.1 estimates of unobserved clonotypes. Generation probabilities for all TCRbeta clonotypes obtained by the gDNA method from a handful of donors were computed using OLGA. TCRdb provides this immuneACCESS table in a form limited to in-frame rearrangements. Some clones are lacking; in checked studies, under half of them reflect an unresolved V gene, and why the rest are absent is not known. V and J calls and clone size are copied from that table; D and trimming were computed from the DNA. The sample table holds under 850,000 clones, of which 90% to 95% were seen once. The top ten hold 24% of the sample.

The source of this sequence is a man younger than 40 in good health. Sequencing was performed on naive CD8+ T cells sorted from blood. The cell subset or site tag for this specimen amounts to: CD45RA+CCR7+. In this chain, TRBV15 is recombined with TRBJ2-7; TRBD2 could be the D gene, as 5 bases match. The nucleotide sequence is TGTGCCACCAGCAGAGTTGAGGGCCCCTACGAGCAGTACTTC. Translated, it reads CATSRVEGPYEQYF.